Listed below are T cell receptor beta chains from one sample, sequenced in a study of T cells in Graves' hyperthyroidism and ophthalmopathy. TCRdb called the multiplex PCR reads again in MiXCR, with one record for every CDR3 protein. The repertoire includes 600,000 to 850,000 distinct CDR3 sequences, around 19% of them detected once, and 16% sits in the top ten. Sequenced material: blood. These receptor sequences come from a woman in her forties or fifties with Graves' hyperthyroidism that later progressed to Graves' ophthalmopathy. Both conserved end residues are part of each CDR3. Each record gives: J gene, V gene, clone size, D gene, CDR3 DNA, CDR3 protein. A D gene is named only where the DNA matches it firmly. Size is stated for part of the rows, as once, few or many counts, or as a class when the clone is expanded.

TRBJ1-2 TRBV5-1 many TRBD1 TGCGCCAGCAGCCCATCAGCCGGGACAGGAGGCTACACCTTC CASSPSAGTGGYTF
TRBJ1-2 TRBV30 - - TGTGCGGTCGGAGGCGGGCCCCCTGGGGGCTACACCTTC CAVGGGPPGGYTF
TRBJ2-2 TRBV7-9 few - TGTGCCAGCAGTCCCATTTGGGGGGGCAACACCGGGGAGCTGTTTTTT CASSPIWGGNTGELFF
TRBJ1-5 TRBV30 many - TGTGCCTGGACGGCAGGGGCGCATCAGCCCCAGCATTTT CAWTAGAHQPQHF
TRBJ2-7 TRBV27 few - TGTGCCAGCAGTTCGTTAAGCTCCTACGAGCAGTACTTC CASSSLSSYEQYF
TRBJ1-5 TRBV6-1 many TRBD1 TGTGCCAGCAGCGCCGGGACAGGGGGCTTTCAGCCCCAGCATTTT CASSAGTGGFQPQHF
TRBJ2-3 TRBV20-1 few TRBD2 TGCAGTGCTAGGGAGCGGGGGCAGGCAGATACGCAGTATTTT CSARERGQADTQYF
TRBJ2-3 TRBV12-3/TRBV12-4 few TRBD1 TGTGCCAGCAGCGGACAGGAGGTCATTTCAGATACGCAGTATTTT CASSGQEVISDTQYF
TRBJ2-1 TRBV6-6 - - TGTGCCAGCAGTTACGCTGGACTTTACAATGAGCAGTTCTTC CASSYAGLYNEQFF
TRBJ2-5 TRBV5-1 few TRBD1 TGCGCCAGCAGCTTGGCTGCGGGGACAGGACAAGAGACCCAGTACTTC CASSLAAGTGQETQYF
TRBJ1-6 TRBV7-8 many TRBD1 TGTGCCAGCAGTACGGGACAGGCCTATAATTCACCCCTCCACTTT CASSTGQAYNSPLHF
TRBJ2-1 TRBV11-2 - TRBD2 TGTGCCAGCAGCTATAGCGGGGGGGTCACCGGTCCTAGCGGGGGGTACTACAATGAGCAGTTCTTC CASSYSGGVTGPSGGYYNEQFF